This TCR beta chain was sequenced during a study of T cells in Graves' hyperthyroidism and ophthalmopathy. In this sample, this clonotype turned up many times. CDR1 is KGHSH, CDR2 LQKENI, per germline. This CDR3 is built from 15 residues. Trimming took off 1 base at V and 8 bases at J, with 14 bases between the two ends. RNA transcripts yielded amplified TCR beta CDR3 regions. TCR CDR3 regions were first amplified by RT-PCR with HTBI primers. TCRdb redid the calling of the multiplex PCR reads with MiXCR, one entry per CDR3 protein. The sample holds approximately 600,000 distinct CDR3 sequences, under 25% seen once.

The rearrangement joins TRBV18 to TRBJ1-4; D is perhaps TRBD1 (6 bases). This receptor was obtained from a man aged 25 to 45 with Graves' ophthalmopathy. Sequencing was carried out using blood. The CDR3 DNA follows: TGTGCCAGCTCACCACTTCAGGGGCCAGGGGAAAAACTGTTTTTT. This encodes CASSPLQGPGEKLFF.